This TCR beta chain was documented in a study of CD8 T cells in Susac syndrome. At the level of the study: Active disease was present in about six of the sequenced Susac syndrome patients, and remission in fewer than 10.

V was clipped by 2 bases and J by 1 base; unmatched bases: 0. Germline V CDR1 and CDR2: MNHNY, SVGAGI (reference sequence). This CDR3 has 15 residues. TEMRA cells were FACS-enriched, and CD8+ and CD4+ T cells were isolated negatively. Random hexamers were used to reverse transcribe an amount of 0.5 to 1 ug RNA. The CDR3 of TCR beta was amplified by immunoSEQ multiplex PCR across 54 Vbeta and 13 Jbeta. Each CDR3 protein gets one entry after TCRdb re-called the immunoSEQ multiplex PCR reads with MiXCR. Altogether roughly 75,000 distinct CDR3 sequences are present, 93% being singletons, with the ten largest covering about 0.14%.

The gene calls are TRBV6-6 and TRBJ1-2, with 11 bases aligning to TRBD1. The sequenced sample consisted of CD4+ T cells from PBMCs. This receptor was obtained from a human donor with Susac syndrome. The CDR3 here is CASSYGTGGNYGYTF. The CDR3 nucleotides read TGTGCCAGCAGTTACGGGACAGGGGGTAACTATGGCTACACCTTC.